This T cell receptor (beta chain) is from a study of identifying expanded T cells in peripheral blood. Only in-frame clones appear in the TCRdb table, and some are missing; sequencing was by immunoSEQ multiplex PCR. The sample contains about 100,000 clones, 88% of which appear only once. This clonotype originated in a person aged 18 to 75 in good health. The specimen sequenced was blood.

CDR3 DNA sequence: TGTGCCAGCAGTCCCCTCGGCAGGACACACGGCTACACCTTC. The encoded protein is CASSPLGRTHGYTF. The chain uses TRBV28 and TRBJ1-2; D may be TRBD1 (5 bases). V lost 5 bases, J lost 8 bases, and 18 bases lay in between. Germline CDR1 and CDR2: MDHEN and SYDVKM. The CDR3 covers 14 residues.